The present T cell receptor (beta chain) was sequenced within a study of blood T cell repertoires in COVID-19. Study in general: PBMCs, B-cell-depleted T cells, or T cells provided the cDNA or gDNA that made up the material.

Measured with immunoSEQ multiplex PCR; TCRdb has only the in-frame clones, and not every one. The sample holds 300,000 to 400,000 clones, approximately 90% seen once. Germline lookup yields CDR1 MNHEY and CDR2 SVGAGI. V was clipped by 8 bases and J by 6 bases; unmatched bases: 7. This CDR3 has 14 residues. This clonotype originated in a man aged 18 to 30 who had recovered from COVID-19. The sequenced sample consisted of PBMCs or T cells enriched from blood (not recorded which). This rearrangement joins TRBV6-5 to TRBJ1-2, with 12 bases matching TRBD1. CDR3 sequence reads: CASSGQGALDGYTF. The CDR3 region has the DNA TGTGCCAGCTCGGGACAGGGGGCGTTGGATGGCTACACCTTC.